The clone carrying this T cell receptor (beta chain) was recorded once. The sample comes from a study of CD8 T cells in Susac syndrome. Germline CDR1 is LGHNA and CDR2 is YSLEER. With 1 base removed from V and 5 bases from J, the gap between germline ends came to 8 bases. There are 13 residues in the CDR3. RNA amounts of roughly 0.45 to 1 ug underwent reverse transcription with random hexamers. Amplification of TCR beta CDR3 used immunoSEQ multiplex PCR across 54 Vbeta and 13 Jbeta. A single record per CDR3 protein comes from TCRdb applying MiXCR to the immunoSEQ multiplex PCR reads. The table has some 200,000 distinct CDR3 sequences, about 94% seen once. Sequencing of TCR beta was performed on blood CD8+ T cells and on blood CD4+ T cells.

The sequenced sample consisted of CD4+ T cells from PBMCs. This TCR derives from a human donor in good health. The chain employs TRBV4-3 and TRBJ1-1; unclear D gene. For the CDR3, the DNA is TGCGCCAGCAGCCAAGGTGTGGGGACTGAAGCTTTCTTT. Translating gives CASSQGVGTEAFF.